The present entry profiles one TCR beta chain with its context. This clonotype has at least ten counts. The antigen it binds to is not known. No much larger clone is present one base from it, and per-base qualities are unavailable. This sample was taken from a study of T cells after yellow fever vaccination (dated by TCRdb to between 2019 and 2020). For context, the study as a whole: Libraries from fractions with low cell numbers were prepared with the SMART-Seq v4 Ultra Low Input RNA kit. To track T-cell clones before and after primary and booster YFV17D yellow fever vaccination, bulk TCR alpha and beta repertoires were sequenced longitudinally. The cohort comprised two healthy male donors, one aged 18 to 30 and one aged 30 to 40 years. Bulk PBMC replicates and cell subsets were isolated from blood drawn at multiple timepoints before and after both primary and secondary immunization.

Compared with germline, V lacks 5 bases and J lacks 7 bases; bases without a gene match: 6. The CDR3 runs 14 amino acids, cysteine and phenylalanine included. Of the read, only the CDR3 DNA is kept; its 42 bases are in frame from base 1. CDR1 and CDR2 are drawn from the germline V gene (reference sequence): DFQATT, SNEGSKA. TCR cDNA was synthesized by 5'RACE template switching, which introduced a universal primer site and unique molecular identifiers. Priming for cDNA synthesis came from both the TCR alpha and TCR beta constant segments. Library amplification used two PCR steps, and the second PCR step added sample barcodes and sequencing adapters. Sequencing of the libraries was done on either Illumina HiSeq 2500 (2x100 bp) or NovaSeq (2x150 bp). As for the authors' bioinformatics: Reads were demultiplexed and collapsed into UMI consensus sequences with MIGEC, and V(D)J alignment was performed with MiXCR. Using edgeR on replicate PBMC samples, clonotypes were called vaccine-responding if FDR was below 0.01 and the log2 fold change was above 5 up to day 15. Each bulk clonotype was labeled CD4 or CD8 based on which sequenced repertoire, CD4 or CD8, contained the clonotype at higher abundance. TCRdb itself trimmed the public reads at Q25 with fastp, ran MiXCR and retained productive beta chains. One record per CDR3 amino acid sequence lists the most common genes and DNA. The V and J calls reflect TCRdb's pipeline rather than the authors' work. The sample yields 110,000 to 150,000 distinct CDR3 sequences; 6.6% were counted once. The top ten clones comprise more than 0.55% of the sample.

The investigation overall reported the following: The secondary T-cell response was weaker than the primary response but faster, peaking on day 5 instead of day 15. Computational filtering was needed because FACS-sorted repertoires could contain abundant contaminating clonotypes from the bulk population. Most clones expanded after primary vaccination were re-detected after the booster (around 96% of CD4 and 88% of CD8), suggesting broad memory maintenance. A small share of clonotypes occurred in both CD4 and CD8 compartments, likely arising from convergent recombination. Because only a couple of donors were included in the study, the extent to which the findings can be generalized is limited.

The treatment or condition label for this specimen denotes: live attenuated yellow fever vaccine strain. A standard Ficoll-Paque protocol was used to isolate PBMCs from peripheral blood. Dynabeads CD4 and CD8 positive selection kits were used to isolate the CD4 and CD8 T-cell fractions. RNA was extracted with TriZol from bulk PBMCs, CD4 and CD8 fractions, and dextramer-positive and dextramer-negative fractions. The source of this sequence is a man aged 30-40 years who received the YFV17D yellow fever vaccine. The V and J genes are TRBV20-1 and TRBJ1-6; TRBD1 agrees with 9 junctional bases. Specimen: CD4+ T cells sorted from PBMCs, collected 10 days after the yellow fever booster vaccination. In nucleotide form, the sequence is TGCAGTGCTGAGGCCGGGACAGGGAATTCACCCCTCCACTTT. Translation gives CSAEAGTGNSPLHF.